This T cell receptor (beta chain) comes out of a study of blood T cell repertoires in COVID-19. The CDR3 consists of 14 residues. With 3 bases removed from V and 5 bases from J, the gap between germline ends came to 11 bases. Germline loops: CDR1 SNHLY, CDR2 FYNNEI. Authors' analysis steps: For nucleated cells, counts were estimated from reference gene primer amplification. Clones were sequenced by immunoSEQ multiplex PCR, and TCRdb holds only the in-frame ones, with some missing. From that table come the V and J calls and clone size; the DNA was used to work out D and trimming. The sample gives around 450,000 clones, approximately 86% of which show up once; roughly 0.72% is in the top ten. Adults between about 18 and 89 years of age took part from 20 to 25 US areas.

The TCR sequence derives from a woman under 30 who had recovered from COVID-19. The gene calls are TRBV2 and TRBJ1-5; D is undetermined. What was sequenced was PBMCs or T cells enriched from blood (not recorded which). The CDR3 nucleotides read TGTGCCAGCAGTGATATATTCCAGGATCAGCCCCAGCATTTT. This gives the protein CASSDIFQDQPQHF.